This T cell receptor (beta chain) was retrieved from a study of naive and memory T cell subsets (dated by TCRdb to between 2016 and 2019). Background for the entire study: In the figure summarizing the skin biopsy and whole blood samples, roughly 10 blood donors, 7 tuberculin skin test biopsies and 3 saline control biopsies were reported. PCR2 was typically a SYBR Green qPCR stopped at a set threshold; low-input samples could instead use end-point PCR (around 6 cycles). What the study reported, not specific to this receptor: The RNA-based method was acknowledged to be potentially sensitive to changes in TCR transcripts with T cell activation and differentiation.

In its sample, this clonotype was seen a few times. Its antigen remains unidentified. It has no much larger one-base neighbor in the sample; base qualities were not kept. The germline V gene encodes CDR1 SGHNT and CDR2 YENEEA. From the cysteine up to the phenylalanine, the CDR3 has a length of 16 residues. Just the 48-base CDR3 DNA is kept, in frame starting at base 1. V is cut by 0 bases and J by 4 bases, and the space between the germline ends is 13 bases. The library was built by means of 5' RACE. TCR RNA was reverse transcribed with SuperScript IV using alpha and beta constant region primers for the blood and skin samples. The ligated cDNA was amplified in four rounds of PCR with nested alpha and beta constant region primers together with the SP2 primer. An oligonucleotide carrying the Illumina SP2 primer and a UMI was ligated to the cDNA 3' end using T4 RNA ligase 1. The 12-nucleotide UMI consisted of two random hexamers with an eight-base spacer between the hexamers to prevent hairpin formation. From the second PCR onward, the TCR alpha and beta chain libraries were handled separately, and dual indexing was used for multiplexing. After pooling, the indexed libraries were analyzed by capillary electrophoresis and sequenced on either an Illumina MiSeq or NextSeq. PhiX DNA at roughly 4.5-8% was added to the libraries to raise base diversity and improve cluster recognition. On the authors' methods: Demultiplexor pulled UMIs out of read 2, joined the UMIs with the TCR sequence from read 1, and separated reads according to sample indices. Decombinator identified V and J genes and V-J junctions, assigning each TCR a five-part identifier including V and J deletions. Collapsinator used UMIs to correct sequencing errors and PCR amplification heterogeneity, yielding UMI-based abundance per TCR. Identifiers were converted to nucleotide sequence by CDR3Translator and translated to amino acids, and CDR3 regions were extracted on the basis of terminal motifs. After normalization to the amount of input RNA, error-corrected alpha and beta TCR counts from blood and skin were compared. The raw public data were reprocessed by TCRdb itself: fastp quality trimming at Q25, MiXCR clonotype calling, in-frame beta chains only. Every CDR3 protein is listed once, alongside the most common genes and DNA of its rows. The V and J calls follow TCRdb's processing rather than the paper's. In this sample the table shows about 22,000 distinct CDR3 sequences, less than 5% of which occur a single time. The ten largest clones capture approximately 8% of the sample.

For whole blood analysis, approximately 2.4 ml of peripheral blood was collected from healthy adult volunteers into Tempus tubes, and RNA was extracted following the manufacturer's instructions. A robust, sensitive protocol for the amplification, sequencing and analysis of TCRs was described in the study, in which 3' ligation of a UMI-containing oligonucleotide to TCR cDNA was used. Total RNA, without cell sorting, was DNase treated with RQ1 DNase before reverse transcription, targeting roughly 1 to 1000 ng input. Skin biopsy and whole blood libraries were made to test pipeline robustness in samples where T cells form a minority population.

This TCR was sampled from a male donor in good health. The chain joins TRBV11-3 to TRBJ2-1; the D segment is perhaps TRBD1 or TRBD2, each sharing 5 matched bases. The CDR3 has the sequence CASSLDTSGTYNEQFF. The DNA sequence is TGTGCCAGCAGCTTAGATACGTCAGGGACGTACAATGAGCAGTTCTTC.